The source of this TCR beta chain is a study of blood T cell repertoires in COVID-19. Study overall: Samples of COVID-19 (acute and convalescent) were obtained from the United States, Italy and Spain. T cells, B-cell-depleted T cells, or PBMCs supplied cDNA or gDNA.

Authors' processing steps: Amplification of reference gene primers was used by the study to estimate nucleated cell counts. Using immunoSEQ multiplex PCR, the repertoire was profiled, and TCRdb retains in-frame clones only, with some absent. The D gene and trimming were derived from the DNA, and the V and J assignments and clone size from that table. Here the sample spans more than 45,000 clones, about 90% being singletons. The TCR sequence derives from a human donor in a cohort sampled during active COVID-19. Sequenced sample: peripheral blood.

The CDR3 is CASGLEGGSNQPQHF. The CDR3 DNA is TGTGCCAGCGGCCTCGAGGGGGGGAGCAATCAGCCCCAGCATTTT. The rearrangement joins TRBV6-5 to TRBJ1-5; possibly TRBD1 for D (6 bases). The germline V gene encodes CDR1 MNHEY and CDR2 SVGAGI. The CDR3 totals 15 residues. V shed 8 bases and J shed 1 base, with 15 bases lying between them.